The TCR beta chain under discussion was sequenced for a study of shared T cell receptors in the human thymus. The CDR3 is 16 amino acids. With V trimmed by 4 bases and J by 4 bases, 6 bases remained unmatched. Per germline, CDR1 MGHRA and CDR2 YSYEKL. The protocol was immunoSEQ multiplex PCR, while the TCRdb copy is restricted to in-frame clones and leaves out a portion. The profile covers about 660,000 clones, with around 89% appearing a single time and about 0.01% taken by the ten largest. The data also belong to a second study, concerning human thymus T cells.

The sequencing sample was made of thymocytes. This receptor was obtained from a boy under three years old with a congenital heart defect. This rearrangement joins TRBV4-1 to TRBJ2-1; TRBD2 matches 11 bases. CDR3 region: CASSPTSGRRYNEQFF. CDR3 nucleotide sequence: TGCGCCAGCAGCCCAACTAGCGGGAGACGATACAATGAGCAGTTCTTC.